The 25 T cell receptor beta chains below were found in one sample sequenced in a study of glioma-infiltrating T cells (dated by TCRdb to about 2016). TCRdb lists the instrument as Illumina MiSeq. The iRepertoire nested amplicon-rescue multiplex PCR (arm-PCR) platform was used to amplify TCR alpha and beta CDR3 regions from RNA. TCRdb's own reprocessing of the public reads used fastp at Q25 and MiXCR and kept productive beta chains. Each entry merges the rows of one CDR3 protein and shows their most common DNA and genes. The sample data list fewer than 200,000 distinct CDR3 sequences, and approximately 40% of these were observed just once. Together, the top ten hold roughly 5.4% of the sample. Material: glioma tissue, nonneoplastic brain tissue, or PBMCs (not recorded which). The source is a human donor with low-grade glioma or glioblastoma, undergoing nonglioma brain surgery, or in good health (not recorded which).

Written as DNA, the CDR3 is TGTGCCACCTCTCATCCAGGGAAACCCTACGAGCAGTACTTC. This encodes CATSHPGKPYEQYF. The chain employs TRBV16 and TRBJ2-7; D might be TRBD1 (5 bases). Trimming removed 10 bases at V and 2 bases at J, with 18 bases between. CDR1 and CDR2 (germline): KGHSY, FQNENV. The CDR3 has 14 amino acids.

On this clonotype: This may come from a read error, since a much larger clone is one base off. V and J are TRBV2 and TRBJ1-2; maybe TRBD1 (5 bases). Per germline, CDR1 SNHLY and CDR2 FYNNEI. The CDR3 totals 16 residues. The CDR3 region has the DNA TGTTCCAGCAGTGGGACTTTCGGGGAGTTAGGTGATGGCTACACCTTC. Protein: CSSSGTFGELGDGYTF.

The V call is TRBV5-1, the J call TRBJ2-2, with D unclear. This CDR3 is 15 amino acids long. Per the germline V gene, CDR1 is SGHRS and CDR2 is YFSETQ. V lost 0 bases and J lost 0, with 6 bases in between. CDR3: CASSLGSANTGELFF. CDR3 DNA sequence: TGCGCCAGCAGCTTGGGCAGTGCGAACACCGGGGAGCTGTTTTTT.

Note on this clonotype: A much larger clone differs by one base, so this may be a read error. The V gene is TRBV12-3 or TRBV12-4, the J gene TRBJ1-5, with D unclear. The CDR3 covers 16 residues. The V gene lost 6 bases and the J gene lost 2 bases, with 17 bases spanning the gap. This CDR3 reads CASSPVGTSGNQPQHF. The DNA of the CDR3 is TGTGCCAGCAGCCCTGTGGGTACGTCGGGCAATCAGCCCCAGCATTTT.

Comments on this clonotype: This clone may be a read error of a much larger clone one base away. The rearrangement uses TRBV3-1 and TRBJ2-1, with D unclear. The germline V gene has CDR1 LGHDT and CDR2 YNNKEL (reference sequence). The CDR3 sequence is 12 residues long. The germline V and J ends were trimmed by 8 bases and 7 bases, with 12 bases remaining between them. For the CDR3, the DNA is TGTGCCAGCGGTCTCCGTGGGAATGAGCAGTTCTTC. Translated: CASGLRGNEQFF.

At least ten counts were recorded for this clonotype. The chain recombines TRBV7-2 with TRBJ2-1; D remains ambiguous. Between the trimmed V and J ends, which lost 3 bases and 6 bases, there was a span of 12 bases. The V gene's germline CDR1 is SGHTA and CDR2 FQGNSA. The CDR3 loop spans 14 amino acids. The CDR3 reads CASSFRSLINEQFF. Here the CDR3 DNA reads TGTGCCAGCAGCTTTAGATCGCTGATCAATGAGCAGTTCTTC. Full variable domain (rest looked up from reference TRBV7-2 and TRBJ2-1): GAGVSQSPSNKVTEKGKDVELRCDPISGHTALYWYRQSLGQGLEFLIYFQGNSAPDKSGLPSDRFSAERTGGSVSTLTIQRTQQEDSAVYLCASSFRSLINEQFFGPGTRLTVL.

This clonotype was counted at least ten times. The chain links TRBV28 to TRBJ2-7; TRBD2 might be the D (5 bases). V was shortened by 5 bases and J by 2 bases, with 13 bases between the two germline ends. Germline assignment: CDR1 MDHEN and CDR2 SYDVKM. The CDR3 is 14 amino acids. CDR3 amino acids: CASSRGNRAYEQYF. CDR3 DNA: TGTGCCAGCAGTAGAGGGAACCGAGCCTACGAGCAGTACTTC.

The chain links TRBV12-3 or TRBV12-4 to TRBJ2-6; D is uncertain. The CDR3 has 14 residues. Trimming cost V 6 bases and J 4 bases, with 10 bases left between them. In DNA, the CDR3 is TGTGCCAGCAGCTTCTTTACGGGGGCCAACGTCCTGACTTTC. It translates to CASSFFTGANVLTF.

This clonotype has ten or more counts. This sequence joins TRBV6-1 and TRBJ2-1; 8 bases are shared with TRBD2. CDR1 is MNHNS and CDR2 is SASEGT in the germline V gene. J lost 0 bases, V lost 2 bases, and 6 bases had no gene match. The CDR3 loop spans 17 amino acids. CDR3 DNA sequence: TGTGCCAGCAGTGAATTGCGGGGGGCCCACTCCTACAATGAGCAGTTCTTC. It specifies CASSELRGAHSYNEQFF.

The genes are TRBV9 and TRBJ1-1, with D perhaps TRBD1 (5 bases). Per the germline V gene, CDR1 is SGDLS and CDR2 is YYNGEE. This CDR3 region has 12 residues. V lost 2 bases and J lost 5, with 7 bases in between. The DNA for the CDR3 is TGTGCCAGCAGCGTCCAGGGAACTGAAGCTTTCTTT. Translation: CASSVQGTEAFF.

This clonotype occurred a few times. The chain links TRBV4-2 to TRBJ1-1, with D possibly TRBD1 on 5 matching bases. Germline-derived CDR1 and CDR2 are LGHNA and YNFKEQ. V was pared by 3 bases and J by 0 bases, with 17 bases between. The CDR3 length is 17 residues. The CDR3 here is CASSQGPSGGLNTEAFF. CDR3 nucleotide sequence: TGTGCCAGCAGCCAGGGGCCATCGGGTGGATTGAACACTGAAGCTTTCTTT.

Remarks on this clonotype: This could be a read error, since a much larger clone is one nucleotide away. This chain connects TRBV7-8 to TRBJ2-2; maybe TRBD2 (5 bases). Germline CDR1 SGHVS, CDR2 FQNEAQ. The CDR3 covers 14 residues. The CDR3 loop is CASSLASNTGEMFF. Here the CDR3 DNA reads TGTGCCAGCAGCTTAGCTTCGAACACCGGGGAGATGTTTTTT.

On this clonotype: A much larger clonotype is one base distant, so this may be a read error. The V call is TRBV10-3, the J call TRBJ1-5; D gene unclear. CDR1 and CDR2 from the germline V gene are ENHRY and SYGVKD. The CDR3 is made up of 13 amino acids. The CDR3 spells CATSDHSNQPQHF. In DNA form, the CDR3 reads TGTGCCACCAGTGATCACAGCAATCAGCCCCAGCATTTT.

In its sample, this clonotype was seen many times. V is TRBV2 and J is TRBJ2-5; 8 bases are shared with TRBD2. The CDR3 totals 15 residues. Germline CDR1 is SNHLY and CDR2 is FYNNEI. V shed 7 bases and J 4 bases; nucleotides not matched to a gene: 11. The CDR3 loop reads CASIVGLGGRETQYF. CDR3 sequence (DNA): TGTGCCAGCATAGTGGGACTAGGGGGTCGAGAGACCCAGTACTTC.

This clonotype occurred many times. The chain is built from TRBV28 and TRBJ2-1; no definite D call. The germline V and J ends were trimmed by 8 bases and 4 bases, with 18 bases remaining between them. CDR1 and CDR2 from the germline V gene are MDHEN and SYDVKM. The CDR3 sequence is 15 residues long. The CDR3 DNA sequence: TGTGCCAGCCCACTGGCCTCCTGTCGGTACAATGAGCAGTTCTTC. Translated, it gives CASPLASCRYNEQFF.

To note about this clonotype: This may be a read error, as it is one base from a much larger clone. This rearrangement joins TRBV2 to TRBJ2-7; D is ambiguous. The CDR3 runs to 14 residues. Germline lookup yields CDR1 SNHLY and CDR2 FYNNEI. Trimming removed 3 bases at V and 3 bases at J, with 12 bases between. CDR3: CASSEKGFIYEQYF. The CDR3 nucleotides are TGTGCCAGCAGTGAGAAGGGCTTCATCTACGAGCAGTACTTC.

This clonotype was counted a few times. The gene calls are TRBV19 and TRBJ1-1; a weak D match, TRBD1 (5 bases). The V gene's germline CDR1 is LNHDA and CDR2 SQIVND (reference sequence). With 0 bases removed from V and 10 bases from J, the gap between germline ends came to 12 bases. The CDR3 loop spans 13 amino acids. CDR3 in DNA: TGTGCCAGTAGTATAGATCGACAGAACGCAGCTTTCTTT. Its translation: CASSIDRQNAAFF.

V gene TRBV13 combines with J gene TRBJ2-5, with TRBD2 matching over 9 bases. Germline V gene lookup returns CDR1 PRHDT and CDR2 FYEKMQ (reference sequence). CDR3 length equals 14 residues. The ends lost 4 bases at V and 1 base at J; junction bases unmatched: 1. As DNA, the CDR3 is TGTGCCAGCAGCTCTAGCGGGATCCAAGAGACCCAGTACTTC. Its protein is CASSSSGIQETQYF.

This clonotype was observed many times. CDR3 in amino acids: CSASSDSTDTQYF. The CDR3 DNA follows: TGCAGTGCTAGTTCCGACAGCACAGATACGCAGTATTTT. The chain combines TRBV20-1 with TRBJ2-3; D is unresolved. The germline CDR1 and CDR2 sequences are DFQATT and SNEGSKA (reference sequence). CDR3 length: 13 amino acids. With 3 bases removed from V and 0 bases from J, the gap between germline ends came to 7 bases.

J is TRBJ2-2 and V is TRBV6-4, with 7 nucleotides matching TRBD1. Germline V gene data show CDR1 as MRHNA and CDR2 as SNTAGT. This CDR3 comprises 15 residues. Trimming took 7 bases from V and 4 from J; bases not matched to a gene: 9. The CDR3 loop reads CASTNRGRLTGELFF. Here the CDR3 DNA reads TGTGCCAGCACTAACAGGGGAAGGCTCACCGGGGAGCTGTTTTTT.

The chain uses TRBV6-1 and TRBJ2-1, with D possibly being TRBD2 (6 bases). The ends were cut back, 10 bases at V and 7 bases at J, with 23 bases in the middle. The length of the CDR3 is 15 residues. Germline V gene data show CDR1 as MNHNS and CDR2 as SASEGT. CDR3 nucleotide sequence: TGTGCCATCACGCGACTAGGCCGAAGAGAAAATGAGCAGTTCTTC. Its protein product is CAITRLGRRENEQFF.

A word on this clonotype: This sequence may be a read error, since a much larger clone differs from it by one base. The CDR3 sequence: CASSDWNGELFF. The CDR3 nucleotides are TGTGCCAGCAGTGACTGGAACGGGGAGCTGTTTTTT. V gene TRBV6-1 combines with J gene TRBJ2-2; the D is unclear. The CDR3 has 12 amino acids. V was cut by 3 bases and J by 7 bases, with 6 bases left in between. Germline CDR1 MNHNS, CDR2 SASEGT.

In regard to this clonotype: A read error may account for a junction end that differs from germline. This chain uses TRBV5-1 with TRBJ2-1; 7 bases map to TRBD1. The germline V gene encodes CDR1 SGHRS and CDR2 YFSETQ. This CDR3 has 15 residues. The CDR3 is CASSYLTGSVDEEFF. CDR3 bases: TGCGCCAGCAGCTACCTGACAGGGTCAGTCGATGAGGAGTTCTTC.

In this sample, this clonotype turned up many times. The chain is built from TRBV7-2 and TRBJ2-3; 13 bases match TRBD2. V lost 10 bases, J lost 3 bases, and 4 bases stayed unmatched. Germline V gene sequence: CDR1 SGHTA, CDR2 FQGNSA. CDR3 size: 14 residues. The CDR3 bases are TGTGCCACCGGGACTAGCGGGAATACAGATACGCAGTATTTT. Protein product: CATGTSGNTDTQYF.

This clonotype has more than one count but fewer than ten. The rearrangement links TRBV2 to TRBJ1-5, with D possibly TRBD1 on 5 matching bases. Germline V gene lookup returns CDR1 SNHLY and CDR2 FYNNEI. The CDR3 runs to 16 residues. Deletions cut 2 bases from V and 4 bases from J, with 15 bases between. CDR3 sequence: CASSEPGRGINQPQHF. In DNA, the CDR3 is TGTGCCAGCAGTGAACCGGGACGGGGTATTAATCAGCCCCAGCATTTT.